Shown below are 4 T cell receptor beta chains from a single sample sequenced in a study of blood T cells in healthy people across ages. Through a sample-barcoded 5' primer and a J-beta primer mix, a second PCR was run for roughly 6 to 11 cycles. MiXCR, run by TCRdb on the 5' RACE reads, gives a single entry per CDR3 protein. The data hold 1.5 million to 2 million distinct CDR3 sequences, with approximately 30% observed a single time. Input material: blood. These receptors were taken from a woman aged 30 to 39 in good health.

This chain connects TRBV7-7 to TRBJ2-1; D possibly corresponds to TRBD1 (7 bases). CDR1 is SSHAT and CDR2 is FNYEAQ in the germline V gene (reference sequence). The ends were cut back, 1 base at V and 5 bases at J, with 9 bases in the middle. The CDR3 is 14 amino acids. As DNA, the CDR3 is TGTGCCAGCAGCTTAGGCGGGACAGACAATGAGCAGTTCTTC. Amino acids: CASSLGGTDNEQFF.

As to this clonotype: This may arise from a read error, as a much more abundant clone is one base away. The chain is built from TRBV20-1 and TRBJ2-7; TRBD1 might be the D (6 bases). This CDR3 region has 13 residues. The germline V and J ends were trimmed by 6 bases and 7 bases, with 19 bases remaining between them. CDR1 is DFQATT, CDR2 SNEGSKA, per germline (reference sequence). The CDR3 DNA follows: TGCAGTGCCGACGGTCACGGGACAACTGAGCAGTACTTC. Translated: CSADGHGTTEQYF.

V usage is TRBV11-2 and J usage is TRBJ2-3; D remains unclear. Germline CDR1 and CDR2: SGHAT and FQNNGV. V was cut by 5 bases and J by 0 bases, with 15 bases left in between. The CDR3 contains 16 residues. CDR3 DNA sequence: TGTGCCAGCAGCGACCTCGCAGATACTAGCACAGATACGCAGTATTTT. As protein: CASSDLADTSTDTQYF.

The V call is TRBV7-2, the J call TRBJ1-1, with a possible D match to TRBD1 (5 bases). V lost 5 bases and J lost 4, with 17 bases in between. The CDR3 is 15 amino acids. Germline CDR1 is SGHTA and CDR2 is FQGNSA. The CDR3 loop is CASSPMGVGGTEAFF. The DNA for the CDR3 is TGTGCCAGCAGCCCAATGGGGGTGGGCGGCACTGAAGCTTTCTTT. The full variable domain, in which reference TRBV7-2 and TRBJ1-1 provide the parts outside the CDR3, is GAGVSQSPSNKVTEKGKDVELRCDPISGHTALYWYRQSLGQGLEFLIYFQGNSAPDKSGLPSDRFSAERTGGSVSTLTIQRTQQEDSAVYLCASSPMGVGGTEAFFGQGTRLTVV.